These 23 T cell receptor beta chains share one sample of origin, sequenced in a study of type 1 and type 2 diabetes patients. PCR was run on genomic DNA. Amplification of the beta chain CDR3 used 30 forward and 13 reverse multiplex primers. MiXCR, applied by TCRdb to the multiplex PCR reads, yields one record per CDR3 protein. The sample shows approximately 260,000 distinct CDR3 sequences, roughly 50% of them seen only once. The sample consisted of peripheral blood mononuclear cells (PBMCs). The receptors stem from a man between 18 and 29 years old with type 2 diabetes.

Turning to this clonotype: This may be a read error, as it is one base from a much larger clone. The rearrangement joins TRBV10-1 to TRBJ1-1; the match to TRBD1 covers 7 bases. The germline CDR1 and CDR2 sequences are WNHNN and SYGVQD (reference sequence). The CDR3 has 13 residues. In DNA form, the CDR3 reads TGCGCCAGCACACAGGGGATGAACACTGAAGCTTCCTTT. Its protein is CASTQGMNTEASF.

The J gene is TRBJ2-7, the V gene TRBV18, with D uncertain. V was shortened by 8 bases and J by 3 bases, with 14 bases between the two germline ends. The CDR3 runs to 13 residues. The germline CDR1 and CDR2 sequences are KGHSH and LQKENI. The CDR3 spells CASTNSGRYEQYF. For the CDR3, the DNA is TGTGCCAGCACCAACTCAGGTCGCTACGAGCAGTACTTC.

The rearrangement joins TRBV7-2 to TRBJ2-5; 9 nucleotides line up with TRBD2. The J call may not be correct, given that the DNA end is closer to TRBJ2-1. CDR3 length: 16 amino acids. CDR1 is SGHTA, CDR2 FQGNSA, per germline. CDR3 protein: CASSSPSSGKADEQFF. For the CDR3, the DNA is TGTGCCAGCAGCTCGCCGTCTAGCGGGAAGGCTGATGAGCAGTTCTTC.

The chain is built from TRBV20-1 and TRBJ1-1; unclear D gene. CDR3 length equals 13 residues. Germline CDR1 reads DFQATT; CDR2 reads SNEGSKA (reference sequence). The V gene lost 3 bases and the J gene lost 3 bases, with 11 bases spanning the gap. The CDR3 nucleotides read TGCAGTGCTAGCCACGGGGTTCACACTGAAGCTTTCTTT. This encodes CSASHGVHTEAFF.

J is TRBJ1-6 and V is TRBV6-5, with TRBD1 matching 7 bases. There are 15 residues in the CDR3. After removal of 5 bases from V and 7 bases from J, the junction contained 8 bases not matched to a gene. Germline assignment: CDR1 MNHEY and CDR2 SVGAGI. The DNA of the CDR3 is TGTGCCAGCAGTGTGACAGGGCGACGCAATTCACCCCTCCACTTT. It yields the protein CASSVTGRRNSPLHF.

The genes are TRBV20-1 and TRBJ2-7; the match to TRBD1 covers 9 bases. Germline loops: CDR1 DFQATT, CDR2 SNEGSKA (reference sequence). J was trimmed by 6 bases and V by 5 bases; bases with no gene match: 8. There are 13 residues in the CDR3. CDR3: CSAGGQGRAEQYF. DNA for the CDR3: TGCAGTGCTGGGGGACAGGGTAGGGCCGAGCAGTACTTC.

With respect to this clonotype: At one end the junction does not follow the germline gene, possibly because of a read error. This chain joins TRBV6-4 and TRBJ1-1; TRBD1 might be the D (6 bases). The CDR3 runs to 14 residues. Germline CDR1 reads MRHNA; CDR2 reads SNTAGT. The CDR3 nucleotides are TGTGCCAGCAGGAGAGGGGGTGAGAGCACTAAAGCTTTCTTT. It translates to CASRRGGESTKAFF.

The J gene is TRBJ1-1, the V gene TRBV25-1; D gene ambiguous. The ends were cut back, 6 bases at V and 1 base at J, with 12 bases in the middle. CDR1 and CDR2 from the germline V gene are MGHDK and SYGVNS. The CDR3 has 14 residues. In DNA, the CDR3 is TGTGCCAGCAGCTACAACACAGAGAACACTGAAGCTTTCTTT. It specifies CASSYNTENTEAFF.

The chain carries TRBV20-1 and TRBJ2-3; D is unclear. The CDR3 has 12 residues. Between the trimmed V and J ends, which lost 8 bases and 6 bases, there was a span of 15 bases. Germline V gives CDR1 DFQATT, CDR2 SNEGSKA (reference sequence). The CDR3 region has the DNA TGCAGTTCAAAGGGCCTCCCGGATACGCAGTATTTT. It translates to CSSKGLPDTQYF.

J is TRBJ2-1 and V is TRBV6-6; perhaps TRBD1 as D (8 bases). This CDR3 is 16 amino acids long. V lost 0 bases, J lost 6 bases, and 15 bases lay in between. Germline V gives CDR1 MNHNY, CDR2 SVGAGI (reference sequence). The CDR3 coding sequence is TGTGCCAGCAGTTACTCAATACAGGGGGGGGTCAATGAGCAGTTCTTC. It codes for CASSYSIQGGVNEQFF.

The chain joins TRBV10-3 to TRBJ2-3, with 12 positions matching TRBD2. The germline V gene encodes CDR1 ENHRY and CDR2 SYGVKD. V lost 5 bases and J lost 6; bases outside the gene matches: 6. There are 15 residues in the CDR3. CDR3 sequence: CAISPLAGGSDTQYF. CDR3 bases: TGTGCCATCAGTCCCCTAGCGGGAGGGTCGGATACGCAGTATTTT.

This clonotype turned up a few times. The gene calls are TRBV12-3 or TRBV12-4 and TRBJ2-7; 9 nucleotides match TRBD2. J was trimmed by 7 bases and V by 6 bases; bases with no gene match: 10. The CDR3 spans 14 residues. CDR3 sequence (DNA): TGTGCCAGCAGCACTCGCAGCGGGGGGTCTGAGCAGTACTTC. As protein: CASSTRSGGSEQYF.

This clonotype appeared a few times. The chain uses TRBV19 and TRBJ1-2; TRBD1 matches 7 bases. Losses at the gene ends were 3 bases for V and 0 bases for J; bases not matched to a gene: 10. CDR1 and CDR2 (germline): LNHDA, SQIVND (reference sequence). This CDR3 spans 17 amino acids. This CDR3 is CASSIFHRTGANYGYTF. CDR3 DNA sequence: TGTGCCAGTAGTATTTTCCACCGGACAGGAGCTAACTATGGCTACACCTTC.

The chain has TRBV30 and TRBJ2-7; 9 bases align to TRBD1. J lost 7 bases, V lost 2 bases, and 9 bases had no gene match. This CDR3 comprises 14 residues. CDR1 is GTSNPN and CDR2 is SVGIG in the germline V gene (reference sequence). The chain's CDR3 is CAWSRQGVLREQYF. CDR3 sequence (DNA): TGTGCCTGGAGTCGACAGGGGGTTTTAAGAGAGCAGTACTTC.

This clonotype appeared a few times. The chain joins TRBV27 to TRBJ1-6; D is undetermined. V lost 2 bases and J lost 10, with 12 bases in between. This CDR3 region has 14 residues. The germline CDR1 and CDR2 sequences are MNHEY and SMNVEV (reference sequence). The CDR3 nucleotides are TGTGCCAGCAGTTTAAGGAGGGCAATCTCACCCCTCCACTTT. It translates to CASSLRRAISPLHF.

This clonotype was counted between two and nine times. J is TRBJ2-1 and V is TRBV24-1; D call uncertain. This CDR3 contains 17 residues. The V end lost 2 bases, the J end lost 10 bases, and 23 bases lay between the germline ends. CDR1 and CDR2 from the germline V gene are KGHDR and SFDVKD. CDR3 protein: CATSDSFETIRLGEQFF. CDR3 nucleotide sequence: TGTGCCACCAGTGATTCATTTGAGACAATACGTCTCGGAGAGCAGTTCTTC.

This chain uses TRBV30 with TRBJ1-2; TRBD1 aligns across 9 bases. J gave up 4 bases and V 2 bases, and 8 bases lay outside the gene matches. This CDR3 is 15 amino acids long. From germline, CDR1 is GTSNPN and CDR2 SVGIG (reference sequence). The CDR3 region has the DNA TGTGCCTGGAGTAGACAGGGGGGAAGAGGCTATGGCTACACCTTC. Protein product: CAWSRQGGRGYGYTF.

On this clonotype itself: The junction does not match germline at one end; this may be a read error. CDR3: CASSISVSLNTGGLFF. CDR3 in DNA: TGTGCCAGTAGTATAAGTGTTAGCTTGAACACCGGGGGGCTGTTTTTT. The chain carries TRBV19 and TRBJ2-2; D perhaps matches TRBD2 (6 bases). The germline V gene encodes CDR1 LNHDA and CDR2 SQIVND (reference sequence). The CDR3 extends over 16 amino acids.

The V gene is TRBV6-5, the J gene TRBJ1-1; tentative D call: TRBD1 (5 bases). This CDR3 comprises 13 residues. The V gene lost 5 bases and the J gene lost 2 bases, with 9 bases spanning the gap. Germline CDR1 is MNHEY and CDR2 is SVGAGI. The CDR3 reads CASSRGYNTEAFF. In DNA form, the CDR3 reads TGTGCCAGCAGTCGGGGGTATAACACTGAAGCTTTCTTT.

V and J are TRBV2 and TRBJ2-7; TRBD1 aligns across 7 bases. Trimming took 5 bases from V and 6 from J; bases not matched to a gene: 7. The length of the CDR3 is 13 residues. The germline V gene has CDR1 SNHLY and CDR2 FYNNEI. This chain's CDR3 is CASSPPGQLEQYF. The CDR3, as DNA: TGTGCCAGCAGTCCCCCGGGACAGCTCGAGCAGTACTTC.

This clonotype has a handful of counts. The genes are TRBV28 and TRBJ2-7; D uncertain. Trimming cost V 7 bases and J 7 bases, with 14 bases left between them. Per the germline V gene, CDR1 is MDHEN and CDR2 is SYDVKM. This CDR3 has 12 residues. The CDR3 nucleotides are TGTGCCAGCACCACAGCTGAAGTGGAGCAGTACTTC. It yields the protein CASTTAEVEQYF.

This clonotype was observed a few times. The chain joins TRBV10-3 to TRBJ2-3; 7 bases are a match to TRBD2. The CDR3 extends over 15 amino acids. V gave up 2 bases and J gave up 3 bases; unmatched junction bases: 5. CDR1 is ENHRY and CDR2 is SYGVKD in the germline V gene. The DNA of the CDR3 is TGTGCCATCAGTGAGAGCGGGACGAGGACAGATACGCAGTATTTT. Translation gives CAISESGTRTDTQYF.

Only a few counts were recorded for this clonotype. The rearrangement uses TRBV7-6 and TRBJ1-2; perhaps TRBD1 as D (6 bases). The CDR3 is made up of 12 amino acids. Germline-derived CDR1 and CDR2 are SGHVS and FNYEAQ. V lost 5 bases and J 5 bases, leaving 9 bases between the germline ends. The CDR3 loop reads CASSGQIYGYTF. CDR3 nucleotide sequence: TGTGCCAGCAGCGGACAGATTTATGGCTACACCTTC.